These 9 T cell receptor beta chains share one sample of origin, sequenced in a study of shared clonotypes between healthy human individuals. This table comes from immunoSEQ multiplex PCR, and its TCRdb copy is limited to in-frame clones, with some not included. The table has more than 2 million clones, approximately 95% seen once. Material for sequencing was naive CD4+ T cells sorted from blood. Subset denoted: CD45RA+ positively selected. Every receptor here comes from a young man in good health.

Only a few counts were recorded for this clone. The chain uses TRBV27 and TRBJ1-2; D is undetermined. Deletions cut 5 bases from V and 3 bases from J, with 13 bases between. This CDR3 spans 14 amino acids. Germline assignment: CDR1 MNHEY and CDR2 SMNVEV (reference sequence). The CDR3 DNA follows: TGTGCCAGCAGTCCCGAATTCGGGCACTATGGCTACACCTTC. It yields the protein CASSPEFGHYGYTF.

For this clone: Different DNA sequences within this sample yield the same CDR3. The J gene is TRBJ2-3, the V gene TRBV18; 8 bases agree with TRBD1. The CDR3 totals 15 residues. Per germline, CDR1 KGHSH and CDR2 LQKENI. V shed 3 bases and J 1 base; nucleotides not matched to a gene: 3. The CDR3 nucleotides read TGTGCCAGCTCACCCAGGGGACAGGGCACAGATACGCAGTATTTT. Its protein is CASSPRGQGTDTQYF.

The genes are TRBV5-1 and TRBJ2-7; 7 bases match TRBD2. The CDR3 extends over 16 amino acids. The junction had 12 bases not matched to a gene; V was cut back by 0 bases and J by 6 bases. Per the germline V gene, CDR1 is SGHRS and CDR2 is YFSETQ. The DNA for the CDR3 is TGCGCCAGCAGCTTGGGATCGTGGCTAGCGGCAGGCGAGCAGTACTTC. Its translation: CASSLGSWLAAGEQYF. The full variable domain, with the rest looked up from reference TRBV5-1 and TRBJ2-7, is KAGVTQTPRYLIKTRGQQVTLSCSPISGHRSVSWYQQTPGQGLQFLFEYFSETQRNKGNFPGRFSGRQFSNSRSEMNVSTLELGDSALYLCASSLGSWLAAGEQYFGPGTRLTVT.

The chain has TRBV11-2 and TRBJ1-2; 9 bases map to TRBD1. This CDR3 contains 14 residues. Germline CDR1 and CDR2: SGHAT and FQNNGV. V dropped 5 bases and J dropped 2; count of bases not matched to a gene: 3. The CDR3 loop reads CASSEGTGNYGYTF. The DNA for the CDR3 is TGTGCCAGCAGCGAAGGGACAGGGAACTATGGCTACACCTTC.

This clone was picked up a small number of times. The sample carries other DNA sequences with the same CDR3. V usage is TRBV5-1 and J usage is TRBJ2-1; 9 bases fit TRBD2. V was pared by 0 bases and J by 5 bases, with 3 bases of the junction left unmatched. Germline V gene lookup returns CDR1 SGHRS and CDR2 YFSETQ. There are 15 residues in the CDR3. This chain's CDR3 is CASSLGLAGHNEQFF. The CDR3 nucleotides are TGCGCCAGCAGCTTGGGGCTAGCGGGGCACAATGAGCAGTTCTTC. Drawing the rest from reference TRBV5-1 and TRBJ2-1, the complete variable domain is KAGVTQTPRYLIKTRGQQVTLSCSPISGHRSVSWYQQTPGQGLQFLFEYFSETQRNKGNFPGRFSGRQFSNSRSEMNVSTLELGDSALYLCASSLGLAGHNEQFFGPGTRLTVL.

V and J are TRBV10-2 and TRBJ2-7; D remains unclear. V gave up 6 bases and J gave up 7 bases, with 13 bases separating them. The CDR3 spans 12 residues. Germline-derived CDR1 and CDR2 are WSHSY and SAAADI. The CDR3 spells CASSDWLGEQYF. CDR3 nucleotide sequence: TGCGCCAGCAGCGACTGGTTAGGTGAGCAGTACTTC.

The V call is TRBV7-8, the J call TRBJ2-3, with 8 bases identical to TRBD2. The CDR3 loop spans 15 amino acids. Germline values: CDR1 SGHVS, CDR2 FQNEAQ. The trim removed 4 bases at V and 3 bases at J, leaving 6 bases unmatched. The CDR3 loop reads CASSSGLAPTDTQYF. CDR3 nucleotide sequence: TGTGCCAGCAGCTCAGGACTAGCCCCAACAGATACGCAGTATTTT.

The chain has TRBV11-2 and TRBJ2-3; D unresolved. The V end lost 5 bases, the J end lost 4 bases, and 22 bases lay between the germline ends. This CDR3 spans 17 amino acids. CDR1 is SGHAT, CDR2 FQNNGV, per germline. The chain's CDR3 is CASSGDWRGAAADTQYF. The CDR3 nucleotides are TGTGCCAGCAGCGGTGATTGGAGAGGAGCTGCAGCAGATACGCAGTATTTT. The full variable domain, rest sourced from reference TRBV11-2 and TRBJ2-3, is EAGVAQSPRYKIIEKRQSVAFWCNPISGHATLYWYQQILGQGPKLLIQFQNNGVVDDSQLPKDRFSAERLKGVDSTLKIQPAKLEDSAVYLCASSGDWRGAAADTQYFGPGTRLTVL.

This chain connects TRBV7-2 to TRBJ2-1, with 10 bases identical to TRBD2. Looked up from germline, CDR1 is SGHTA and CDR2 is FQGNSA. V lost 8 bases, J lost 4 bases, and 5 bases stayed unmatched. The length of the CDR3 is 14 residues. As DNA, the CDR3 is TGTGCCAGCGCCGGGACTAGCGTATACAATGAGCAGTTCTTC. Encoded protein: CASAGTSVYNEQFF.